The T cell receptor (beta chain) under discussion was sequenced for a study of regulatory T cells in long-lasting Graves disease. Study observations and caveats: When disease was persistent, TRBV28, TRBJ1-2 and TRBJ2-5 were the favored segments.

The ends lost 2 bases at V and 10 bases at J; junction bases unmatched: 1. The CDR3 length is 12 residues. CDR1 is SGHTA and CDR2 is FQGTGA in the germline V gene. Time point given: newly diagnosed GD, antithyroid drugs for less than 3 months. RNA from PBMCs was the source of the TCR library. Patients with Graves' disease were diagnosed by American Thyroid Association guidelines. As concerns this clonotype: Its antigen is unidentified.

Arm-PCR of CDR3 regions with iRepertoire HTBI primers generated TCR beta libraries. TCRdb fed the multiplex PCR reads into MiXCR, producing one record per CDR3 protein. This sample has 450,000 to 600,000 distinct CDR3 sequences, with approximately 15% found just once. This sample was also put to use in a study of T cells in Graves' hyperthyroidism and ophthalmopathy.

The origin of this receptor is a man aged 25-45 years with Graves disease. The J gene is TRBJ2-3, the V gene TRBV7-3, with 9 bases matching TRBD2. Specimen: peripheral blood mononuclear cells (PBMCs), collected at new diagnosis, from a patient treated with antithyroid drugs. DNA for the CDR3: TGTGCCAGCAGCTTAGCGGGAGGGCCGCAGTATTTT. As protein: CASSLAGGPQYF.